The rows below give T cell receptor beta chains drawn from one sample of a study of molecular identifiers for immune sequencing clone quantification. TCRdb re-called the PCR reads with MiXCR, one entry per CDR3 protein. The sample consists of some 320,000 distinct CDR3 sequences, roughly 23% of them appearing once. Material for sequencing was naive CD8+ T cells from blood, with Jurkat cell RNA spiked in. Receptor source: a human donor in good health. Some libraries in this study had Jurkat cell RNA spiked in. CDR3s include the opening cysteine and the closing phenylalanine or tryptophan. A D gene is named only where the DNA matches it firmly. A clone size is listed for some rows: how often the clone was seen (once, few, many), or a class if it is expanded.

cdr3_aa cdr3_nt j_call v_call clone_size d_call
CAWSIGYGGGELFF TGTGCCTGGAGTATTGGGTACGGTGGCGGGGAGCTGTTTTTT TRBJ2-2 TRBV30 many .
CASSLPTANYGYTF TGCGCCAGCAGCTTGCCGACAGCTAACTATGGCTACACCTTC TRBJ1-2 TRBV5-1 many .
CASTPGPVDNEQFF TGTGCCAGTACCCCGGGCCCCGTGGACAATGAGCAGTTCTTC TRBJ2-1 TRBV6-2/TRBV6-3 few .
CASSCKTGGRAGEDTQYF TGTGCCAGCAGCTGCAAGACTGGCGGGAGGGCCGGGGAAGATACGCAGTATTTT TRBJ2-3 TRBV13 . TRBD2
CAISDGDTTYEQYF TGTGCCATCAGTGATGGGGACACTACCTACGAGCAGTACTTC TRBJ2-7 TRBV10-3 few .
CASSPQQSTVFTYGYTF TGTGCCAGCAGCCCCCAACAGTCGACGGTGTTTACCTATGGCTACACCTTC TRBJ1-2 TRBV5-6 many .
CSVEAGYEQYF TGCAGCGTTGAAGCGGGGTACGAGCAGTACTTC TRBJ2-7 TRBV29-1 many .
CASSLAGGQDTQYF TGTGCCAGCAGCTTAGCGGGAGGGCAAGATACGCAGTATTTT TRBJ2-3 TRBV7-2 many TRBD2
CASSSDKNYGHTF TGTGCCAGCAGTTCCGACAAGAACTATGGCCACACCTTC TRBJ1-2 TRBV12-3/TRBV12-4 . .
CASSEASDSNQPQHF TGTGCCAGCAGTGAAGCGTCCGATAGCAATCAGCCCCAGCATTTT TRBJ1-5 TRBV6-1 many .
CASSQDRGLTNEKLFF TGCGCCAGCAGCCAAGATCGCGGGTTAACTAATGAAAAACTGTTTTTT TRBJ1-4 TRBV4-3 many .
CASSFRTGNQPQHF TGCGCCAGCAGCTTCCGGACGGGCAATCAGCCCCAGCATTTT TRBJ1-5 TRBV4-3 many .
CASSLILSYEQYF TGTGCCAGCAGCTTGATCCTCTCCTACGAGCAGTACTTC TRBJ2-7 TRBV5-6 few .
CASSWGQEYEQYF TGTGCCAGCAGTTGGGGACAGGAGTACGAGCAGTACTTC TRBJ2-7 TRBV6-2/TRBV6-3 few TRBD1
CASSLRILNTEAFF TGTGCCAGCAGCTTACGGATCTTGAACACTGAAGCTTTCTTT TRBJ1-1 TRBV7-2 many .
CASSLQGGVHEQYF TGTGCCAGCAGCTTGCAGGGGGGCGTCCACGAGCAGTACTTC TRBJ2-7 TRBV5-4 many .
CASSLWENTEAFF TGTGCCAGCAGTTTATGGGAGAACACTGAAGCTTTCTTT TRBJ1-1 TRBV28 many .
CASSLPGAYEQYF TGTGCCAGCAGCTTACCAGGGGCCTACGAGCAGTACTTC TRBJ2-7 TRBV7-9 many .
CAISSRRGGTDTQYF TGTGCCATCAGCTCGCGGCGGGGGGGCACAGATACGCAGTATTTT TRBJ2-3 TRBV11-3 . TRBD2
CASSFGGRGNTIYF TGTGCCAGCAGTTTCGGGGGGAGAGGAAACACCATATATTTT TRBJ1-3 TRBV27 . .
CASSSLAGTDTQYF TGTGCCAGCAGTTCACTAGCGGGCACAGATACGCAGTATTTT TRBJ2-3 TRBV9 many TRBD2
CASSAGTDSPLHF TGTGCCAGCAGCGCCGGGACGGATTCACCCCTCCACTTT TRBJ1-6 TRBV9 many .
CASSLGLQGYTF TGTGCCAGCAGCTTAGGTTTACAGGGCTACACCTTC TRBJ1-2 TRBV7-9 . .
CSVFSSTDTQYF TGCAGCGTTTTTAGTAGCACAGATACGCAGTATTTT TRBJ2-3 TRBV29-1 many .
CAWSSSGSGNEQFF TGTGCCTGGAGTTCTAGCGGGAGTGGAAATGAGCAGTTCTTC TRBJ2-1 TRBV30 . TRBD2
CASSQGPEHEQYF TGTGCCAGCAGCCAAGGACCGGAGCACGAGCAGTACTTC TRBJ2-7 TRBV7-3 many .